This T cell receptor beta chain was identified in a study of blood T cell repertoires in COVID-19. Study background: Sources were T cells, B-cell-depleted T cells, or PBMCs; the material itself was cDNA or gDNA.

Sequencing was performed with immunoSEQ multiplex PCR; in TCRdb, only in-frame clones are kept and a portion is missing. This sample has about 99,000 clones, with over 80% found just once. Germline V gives CDR1 LGHDT, CDR2 YNNKEL (reference sequence). The ends lost 4 bases at V and 0 bases at J; junction bases unmatched: 2. CDR3 size: 16 residues. This sequence originates from an older man with active or convalescent COVID-19. J is TRBJ2-1 and V is TRBV3-1 (or the pseudogene TRBV3-2); 11 bases are shared with TRBD2. Material for sequencing was peripheral blood. The DNA for the CDR3 is TGTGCCAGCAGCCCGGGACTAGCGGCCTCCTACAATGAGCAGTTCTTC. Amino acid sequence: CASSPGLAASYNEQFF.